The clone carrying this T cell receptor beta chain was detected once. The antigen is not known. The V gene lost 3 bases and the J gene lost 7 bases, with 10 bases spanning the gap. CDR1 and CDR2 from the germline V gene are KGHSH and LQKENI. CDR3 length: 13 amino acids. The data were obtained in a study of T cells in pancreatic ductal adenocarcinoma. Notes on the study in general: The resected pancreatic cancer cohort was biased toward the minority with early-stage disease. Mean clonality was about 0.11 in tumors and roughly 0.072 in blood, not significantly different. Unique clonotypes were 7 to 9-fold more numerous in blood than in tumor.

Assay used: immunoSEQ multiplex PCR; TCRdb lists only in-frame clones, some missing. The sample carries 15,000 to 20,000 clones, roughly 90% recorded once. Selected pancreatic ductal adenocarcinoma patients had undergone surgery without neoadjuvant therapy. This receptor was identified in a human donor with pancreatic ductal adenocarcinoma. The rearrangement links TRBV18 to TRBJ1-5; D perhaps matches TRBD1 (6 bases). The specimen sequenced was PBMCs. The CDR3 DNA follows: TGTGCCAGCTCACCTGGACAGTCCCAGCCCCAGCATTTT. Its translation is CASSPGQSQPQHF. Together with reference TRBV18 and TRBJ1-5, the CDR3 gives the full variable domain: NAGVMQNPRHLVRRRGQEARLRCSPMKGHSHVYWYRQLPEEGLKFMVYLQKENIIDESGMPKERFSAEFPKEGPSILRIQQVVRGDSAAYFCASSPGQSQPQHFGDGTRLSIL.